This T cell receptor (beta chain) was sequenced for a study of blood T cell repertoires in COVID-19. The CDR3 is 17 amino acids. Germline V lookup: CDR1 SGHDT, CDR2 YYEEEE. V lost 2 bases and J lost 0; bases outside the gene matches: 9. Original data processing: Reference gene primer amplification yielded estimated nucleated cell counts. Assay: immunoSEQ multiplex PCR; the TCRdb copy retains only in-frame clones and omits some. Clonal size and the V and J genes are those of that table, whereas D and trimming came from the DNA. The profile covers fewer than 250,000 clones, with about 90% appearing a single time and about 0.8% taken by the ten largest.

Sample: peripheral blood. The chain carries TRBV5-6 and TRBJ2-3; TRBD2 matches 7 bases. The receptor comes from a man aged 25-40 years with COVID-19, enrolled during active disease. CDR3 amino acids: CASSLMLSGVSTDTQYF. The DNA of the CDR3 is TGTGCCAGCAGCTTAATGCTCAGCGGGGTGAGCACAGATACGCAGTATTTT.